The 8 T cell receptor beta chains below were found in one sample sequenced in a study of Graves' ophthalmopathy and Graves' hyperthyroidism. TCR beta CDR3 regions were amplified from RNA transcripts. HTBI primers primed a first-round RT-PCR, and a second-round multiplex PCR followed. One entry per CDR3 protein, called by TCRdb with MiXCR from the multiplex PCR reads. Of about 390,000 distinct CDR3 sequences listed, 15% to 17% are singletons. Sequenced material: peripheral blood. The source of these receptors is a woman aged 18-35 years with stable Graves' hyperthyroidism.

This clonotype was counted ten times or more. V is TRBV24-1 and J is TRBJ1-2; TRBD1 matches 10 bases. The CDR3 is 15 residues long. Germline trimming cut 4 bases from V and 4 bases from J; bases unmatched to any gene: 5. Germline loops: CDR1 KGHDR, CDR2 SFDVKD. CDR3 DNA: TGTGCCACCAGTGACCGTGGGACAGGGGCCTATGGCTACACCTTC. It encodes CATSDRGTGAYGYTF.

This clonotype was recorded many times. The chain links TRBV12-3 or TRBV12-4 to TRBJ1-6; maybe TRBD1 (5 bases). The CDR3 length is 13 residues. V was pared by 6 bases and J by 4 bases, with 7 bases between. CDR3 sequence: CASRRGYNSPLHF. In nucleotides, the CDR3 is TGTGCCAGCAGGCGGGGGTATAATTCACCCCTCCACTTT.

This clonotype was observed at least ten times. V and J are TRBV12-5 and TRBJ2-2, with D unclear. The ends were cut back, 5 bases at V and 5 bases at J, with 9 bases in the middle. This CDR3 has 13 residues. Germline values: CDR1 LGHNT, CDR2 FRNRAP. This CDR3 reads CASGVGTTGELFF. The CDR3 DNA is TGTGCTAGTGGTGTAGGAACTACCGGGGAGCTGTTTTTT.

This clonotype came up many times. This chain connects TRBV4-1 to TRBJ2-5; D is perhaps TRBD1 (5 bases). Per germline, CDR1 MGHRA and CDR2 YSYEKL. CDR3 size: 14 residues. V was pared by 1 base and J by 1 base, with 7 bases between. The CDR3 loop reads CASSQVGRQETQYF. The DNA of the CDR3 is TGCGCCAGCAGCCAAGTGGGGCGCCAAGAGACCCAGTACTTC.

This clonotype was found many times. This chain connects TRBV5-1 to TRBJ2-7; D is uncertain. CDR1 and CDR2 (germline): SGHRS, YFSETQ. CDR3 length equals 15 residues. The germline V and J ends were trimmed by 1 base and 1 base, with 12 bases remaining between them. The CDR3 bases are TGCGCCAGCAGCTTGTTAATGGACGGATCCTACGAGCAGTACTTC. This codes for CASSLLMDGSYEQYF. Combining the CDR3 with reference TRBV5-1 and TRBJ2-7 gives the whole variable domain KAGVTQTPRYLIKTRGQQVTLSCSPISGHRSVSWYQQTPGQGLQFLFEYFSETQRNKGNFPGRFSGRQFSNSRSEMNVSTLELGDSALYLCASSLLMDGSYEQYFGPGTRLTVT.

CDR3 sequence (DNA): TGTGCCAGCAGCCCCGACGGAAACTACGAGCAGTACTTC. Protein product: CASSPDGNYEQYF. This chain connects TRBV7-3 to TRBJ2-7; D gene uncertain. Germline V gives CDR1 SGHTA, CDR2 FQGTGA. The CDR3 spans 13 residues. Trimming cost V 5 bases and J 3 bases, with 11 bases left between them.

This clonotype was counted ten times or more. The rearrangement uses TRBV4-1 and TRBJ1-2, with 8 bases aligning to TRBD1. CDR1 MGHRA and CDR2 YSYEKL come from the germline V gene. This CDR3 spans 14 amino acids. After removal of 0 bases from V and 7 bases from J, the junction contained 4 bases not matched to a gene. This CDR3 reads CASSQDQGARGYTF. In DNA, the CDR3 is TGCGCCAGCAGCCAAGATCAGGGGGCGCGTGGCTACACCTTC.

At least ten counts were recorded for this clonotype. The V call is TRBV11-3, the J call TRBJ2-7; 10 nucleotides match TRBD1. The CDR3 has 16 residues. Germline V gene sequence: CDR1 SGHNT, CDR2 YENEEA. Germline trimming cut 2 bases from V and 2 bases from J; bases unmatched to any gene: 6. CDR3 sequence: CASSLPRDRGPYEQYF. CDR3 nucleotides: TGTGCCAGCAGCTTACCCCGGGACAGGGGTCCCTACGAGCAGTACTTC. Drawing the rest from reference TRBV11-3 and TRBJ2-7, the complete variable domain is EAGVVQSPRYKIIEKKQPVAFWCNPISGHNTLYWYLQNLGQGPELLIRYENEEAVDDSQLPKDRFSAERLKGVDSTLKIQPAELGDSAVYLCASSLPRDRGPYEQYFGPGTRLTVT.